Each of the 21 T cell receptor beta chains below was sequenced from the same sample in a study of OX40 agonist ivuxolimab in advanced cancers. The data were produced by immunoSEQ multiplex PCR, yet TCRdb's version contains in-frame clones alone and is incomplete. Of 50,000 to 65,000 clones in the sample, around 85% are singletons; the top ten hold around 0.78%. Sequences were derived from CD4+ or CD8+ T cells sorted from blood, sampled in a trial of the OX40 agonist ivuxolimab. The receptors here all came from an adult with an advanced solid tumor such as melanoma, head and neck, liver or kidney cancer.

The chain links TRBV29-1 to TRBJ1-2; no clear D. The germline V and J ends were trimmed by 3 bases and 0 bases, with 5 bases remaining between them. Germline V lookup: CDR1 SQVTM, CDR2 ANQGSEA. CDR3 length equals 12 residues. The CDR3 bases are TGCAGCGTTGAGCAGCCTAACTATGGCTACACCTTC. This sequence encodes CSVEQPNYGYTF.

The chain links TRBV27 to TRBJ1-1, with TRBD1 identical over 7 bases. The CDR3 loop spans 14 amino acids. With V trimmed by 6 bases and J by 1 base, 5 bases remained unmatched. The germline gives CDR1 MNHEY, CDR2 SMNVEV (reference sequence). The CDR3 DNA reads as TGTGCCAGCAGAATGGGACAGAGGAACACTGAAGCTTTCTTT. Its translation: CASRMGQRNTEAFF.

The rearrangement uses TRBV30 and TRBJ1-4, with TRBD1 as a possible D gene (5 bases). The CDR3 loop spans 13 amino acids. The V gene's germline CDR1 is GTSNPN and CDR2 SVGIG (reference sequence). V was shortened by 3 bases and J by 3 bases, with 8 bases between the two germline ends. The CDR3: CAWRQDANEKLFF. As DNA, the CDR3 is TGTGCCTGGAGACAGGACGCTAATGAAAAACTGTTTTTT.

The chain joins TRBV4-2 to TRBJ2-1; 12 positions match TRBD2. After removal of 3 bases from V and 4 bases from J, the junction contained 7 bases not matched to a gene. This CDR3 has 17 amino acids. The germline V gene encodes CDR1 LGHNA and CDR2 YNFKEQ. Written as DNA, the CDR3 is TGTGCCAGCAGCCAGTATTCGACTAGCGGGAGTTACAATGAGCAGTTCTTC. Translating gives CASSQYSTSGSYNEQFF.

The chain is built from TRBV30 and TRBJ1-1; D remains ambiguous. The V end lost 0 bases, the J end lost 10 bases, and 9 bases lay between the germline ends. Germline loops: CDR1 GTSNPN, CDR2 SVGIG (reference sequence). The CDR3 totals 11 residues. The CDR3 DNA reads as TGTGCCTGGAGTGTAACGGGGAGAGCTTTCTTT. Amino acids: CAWSVTGRAFF.

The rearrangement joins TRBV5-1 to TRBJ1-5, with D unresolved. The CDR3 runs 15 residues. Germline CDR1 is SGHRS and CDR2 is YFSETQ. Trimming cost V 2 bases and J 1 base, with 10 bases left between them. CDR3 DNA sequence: TGCGCCAGCAGCTTTGGTGGAGAGAGCAATCAGCCCCAGCATTTT. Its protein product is CASSFGGESNQPQHF.

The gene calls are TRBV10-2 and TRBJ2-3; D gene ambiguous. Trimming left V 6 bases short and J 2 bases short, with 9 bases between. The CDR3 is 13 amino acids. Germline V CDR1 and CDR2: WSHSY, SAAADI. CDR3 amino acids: CASRPPVTDTQYF. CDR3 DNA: TGCGCCAGCAGACCCCCAGTCACAGATACGCAGTATTTT.

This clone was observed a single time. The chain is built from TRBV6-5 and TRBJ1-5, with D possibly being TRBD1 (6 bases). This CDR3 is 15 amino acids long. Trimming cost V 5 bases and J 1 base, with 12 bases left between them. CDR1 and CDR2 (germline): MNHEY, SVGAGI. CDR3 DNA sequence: TGTGCCAGCAGTCAACAGGGAGGCAGCAATCAGCCCCAGCATTTT. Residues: CASSQQGGSNQPQHF.

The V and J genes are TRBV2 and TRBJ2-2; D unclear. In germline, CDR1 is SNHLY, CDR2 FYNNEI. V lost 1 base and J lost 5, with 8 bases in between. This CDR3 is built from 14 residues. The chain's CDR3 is CASSEGWATGELFF. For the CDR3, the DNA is TGTGCCAGCAGTGAAGGGTGGGCTACCGGGGAGCTGTTTTTT.

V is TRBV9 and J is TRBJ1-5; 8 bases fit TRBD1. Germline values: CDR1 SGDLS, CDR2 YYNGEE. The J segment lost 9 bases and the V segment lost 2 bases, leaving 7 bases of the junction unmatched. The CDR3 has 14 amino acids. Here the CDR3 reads CASSVGQGPSPQHF. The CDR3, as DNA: TGTGCCAGCAGCGTCGGACAGGGACCCTCGCCCCAGCATTTT.

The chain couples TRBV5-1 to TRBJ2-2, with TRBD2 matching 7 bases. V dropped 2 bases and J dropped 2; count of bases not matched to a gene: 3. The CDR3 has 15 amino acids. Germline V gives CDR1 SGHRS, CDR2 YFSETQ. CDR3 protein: CASSFLADNTGELFF. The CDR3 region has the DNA TGCGCCAGCAGCTTTCTAGCGGACAACACCGGGGAGCTGTTTTTT.

CDR3 residues: CATRTSDGKNIQYF. The CDR3 DNA is TGTGCCACCCGGACTAGCGACGGCAAAAACATTCAGTACTTC. The V and J genes are TRBV10-3 and TRBJ2-4; 9 positions match TRBD2. V was pared by 10 bases and J by 3 bases, with 7 bases of the junction left unmatched. Germline CDR1 reads ENHRY; CDR2 reads SYGVKD. The CDR3 runs to 14 residues.

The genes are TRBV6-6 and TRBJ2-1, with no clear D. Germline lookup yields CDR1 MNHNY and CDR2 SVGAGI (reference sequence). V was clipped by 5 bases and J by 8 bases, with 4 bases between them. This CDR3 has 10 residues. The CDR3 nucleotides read TGTGCCAGCAGTACCCATGAGCAGTTCTTC. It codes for CASSTHEQFF.

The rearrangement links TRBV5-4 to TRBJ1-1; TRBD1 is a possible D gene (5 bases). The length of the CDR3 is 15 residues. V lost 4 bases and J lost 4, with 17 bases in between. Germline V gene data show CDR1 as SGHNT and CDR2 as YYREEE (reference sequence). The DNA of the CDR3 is TGTGCCAGCAGCCTACCCGGGGGGGGTGTCACTGAAGCTTTCTTT. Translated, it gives CASSLPGGGVTEAFF.

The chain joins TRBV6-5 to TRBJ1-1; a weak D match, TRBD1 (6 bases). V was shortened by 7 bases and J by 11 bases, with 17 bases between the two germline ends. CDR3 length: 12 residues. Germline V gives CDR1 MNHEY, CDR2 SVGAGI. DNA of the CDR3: TGTGCCAGCATGAACGCGGCAGGGGCTGCTTTCTTT. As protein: CASMNAAGAAFF.

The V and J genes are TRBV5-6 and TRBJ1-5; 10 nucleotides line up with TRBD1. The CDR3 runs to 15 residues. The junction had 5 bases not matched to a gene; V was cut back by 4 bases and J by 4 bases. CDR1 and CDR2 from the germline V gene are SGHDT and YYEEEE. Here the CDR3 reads CASSRDRGRNQPQHF. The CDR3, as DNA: TGTGCCAGCAGCCGGGACAGGGGTAGGAATCAGCCCCAGCATTTT.

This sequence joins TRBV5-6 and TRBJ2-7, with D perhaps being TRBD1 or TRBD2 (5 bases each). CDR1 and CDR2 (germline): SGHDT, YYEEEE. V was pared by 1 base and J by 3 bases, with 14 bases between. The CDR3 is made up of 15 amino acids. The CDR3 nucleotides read TGTGCCAGCAGCTTGATGAGAACGGGGCGCTACGAGCAGTACTTC. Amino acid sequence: CASSLMRTGRYEQYF.

The CDR3 nucleotides are TGTGCCAGCAAAATAGGGGCAACTAATGAAAAACTGTTTTTT. Encoded protein: CASKIGATNEKLFF. The J gene is TRBJ1-4, the V gene TRBV2; weak D call: TRBD1 (5 bases). Germline-derived CDR1 and CDR2 are SNHLY and FYNNEI. V was clipped by 7 bases and J by 0 bases, with 9 bases between them. The CDR3 is made up of 14 amino acids.

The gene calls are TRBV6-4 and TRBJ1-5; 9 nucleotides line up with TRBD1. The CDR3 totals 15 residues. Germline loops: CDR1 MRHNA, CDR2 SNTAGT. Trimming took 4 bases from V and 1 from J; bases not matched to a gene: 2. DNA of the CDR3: TGTGCCAGCAGTGGCACAGGGGGCAGCAATCAGCCCCAGCATTTT. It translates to CASSGTGGSNQPQHF.

CDR3: CAWSGRATSEQYF. The CDR3 region has the DNA TGTGCCTGGAGTGGCCGAGCAACGTCGGAGCAGTACTTC. The chain has TRBV30 and TRBJ2-7, with unresolved D. Germline V gives CDR1 GTSNPN, CDR2 SVGIG (reference sequence). V gave up 1 base and J gave up 7 bases, with 14 bases separating them. There are 13 residues in the CDR3.

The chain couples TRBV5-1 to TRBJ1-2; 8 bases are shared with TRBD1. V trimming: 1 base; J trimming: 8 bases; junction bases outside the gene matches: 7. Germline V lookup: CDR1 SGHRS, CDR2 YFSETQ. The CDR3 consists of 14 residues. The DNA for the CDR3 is TGCGCCAGCAGCTTGAGCTCAGGGGGCGCAGGCTACACCTTC. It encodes CASSLSSGGAGYTF.